This T cell receptor (beta chain) is drawn from a study of blood T cell repertoires in COVID-19. On the study more broadly: COVID-19 samples, acute and convalescent, were from the United States, Italy and Spain.

The CDR3 covers 16 residues. Looked up from germline, CDR1 is KGHDR and CDR2 is SFDVKD. V lost 4 bases and J lost 4, with 17 bases in between. The protocol was immunoSEQ multiplex PCR, while the TCRdb copy is restricted to in-frame clones and leaves out a portion. The sample consists of 50,000 to 85,000 clones, roughly 82% of them appearing once. The sample consisted of peripheral blood. This receptor was obtained from a man in his 60s with acute or convalescent COVID-19. The gene calls are TRBV24-1 and TRBJ2-3, with D perhaps matching TRBD2 (7 bases). This CDR3 reads CATSEGGGARADTQYF. DNA for the CDR3: TGTGCCACCAGTGAAGGAGGGGGGGCGCGGGCAGATACGCAGTATTTT.